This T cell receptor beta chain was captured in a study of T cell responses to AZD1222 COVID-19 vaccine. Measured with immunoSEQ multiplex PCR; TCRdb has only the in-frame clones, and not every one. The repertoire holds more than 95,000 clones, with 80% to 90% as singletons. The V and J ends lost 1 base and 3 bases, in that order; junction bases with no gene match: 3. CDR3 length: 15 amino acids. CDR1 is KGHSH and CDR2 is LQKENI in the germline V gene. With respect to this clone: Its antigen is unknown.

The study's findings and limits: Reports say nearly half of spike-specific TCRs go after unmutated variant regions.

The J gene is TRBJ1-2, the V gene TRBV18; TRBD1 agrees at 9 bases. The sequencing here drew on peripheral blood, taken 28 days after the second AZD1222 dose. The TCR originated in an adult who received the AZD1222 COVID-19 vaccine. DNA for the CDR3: TGTGCCAGCTCACCACTGGGACAGGGTGACTATGGCTACACCTTC. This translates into CASSPLGQGDYGYTF.